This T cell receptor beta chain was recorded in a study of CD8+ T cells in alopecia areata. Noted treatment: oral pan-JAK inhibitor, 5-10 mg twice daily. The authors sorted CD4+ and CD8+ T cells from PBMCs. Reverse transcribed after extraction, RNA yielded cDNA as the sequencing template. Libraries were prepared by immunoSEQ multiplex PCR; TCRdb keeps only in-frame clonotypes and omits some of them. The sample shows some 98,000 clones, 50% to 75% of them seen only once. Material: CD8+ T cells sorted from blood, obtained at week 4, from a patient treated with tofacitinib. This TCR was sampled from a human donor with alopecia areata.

The CDR3, as DNA: TGTGCCAGCAGTTCAGGGGAGACCCAGTACTTC. Amino acids: CASSSGETQYF. The gene calls are TRBV27 and TRBJ2-5, with D maybe TRBD1 (5 bases). Between the trimmed V and J ends, which lost 4 bases and 5 bases, there was a span of 5 bases. The CDR3 totals 11 residues. Germline V lookup: CDR1 MNHEY, CDR2 SMNVEV (reference sequence).